The next 18 T cell receptor beta chains were all read from a single sample in a study of T cell changes during pregnancy in multiple sclerosis. Sequencing was performed with immunoSEQ multiplex PCR; in TCRdb, only in-frame clones are kept and a portion is missing. Of around 72,000 clones listed, more than 80% are singletons. Specimen: peripheral blood, collected in the second trimester of pregnancy. These receptors all come from a female donor in good health, enrolled as a control in a pregnancy study.

The chain is built from TRBV27 and TRBJ2-7, with 7 bases that match TRBD2. Germline V gives CDR1 MNHEY, CDR2 SMNVEV (reference sequence). The ends lost 0 bases at V and 4 bases at J; junction bases unmatched: 6. The CDR3 runs to 15 residues. CDR3 in amino acids: CASSLSTSGVYEQYF. DNA of the CDR3: TGTGCCAGCAGTTTATCGACCAGCGGGGTTTACGAGCAGTACTTC.

The V and J genes are TRBV6-6 and TRBJ2-3; possible D gene TRBD2, 6 bases. V was cut by 4 bases and J by 6 bases, with 17 bases left in between. Germline CDR1 MNHNY, CDR2 SVGAGI (reference sequence). The CDR3 contains 15 residues. Written as DNA, the CDR3 is TGTGCCAGCAGTTGGTGGGGGGATTCAGGGGATACGCAGTATTTT. As protein: CASSWWGDSGDTQYF.

This chain's CDR3 is CASSLPGKNEAFF. CDR3 DNA: TGCGCCAGCAGCTTGCCAGGGAAGAATGAAGCTTTCTTT. This rearrangement joins TRBV5-1 to TRBJ1-1; D may be TRBD1 (5 bases). Germline CDR1 is SGHRS and CDR2 is YFSETQ. Trimming left V 1 base short and J 7 bases short, with 11 bases between. The CDR3 loop spans 13 amino acids.

The V call is TRBV2, the J call TRBJ2-5; perhaps TRBD1 as D (5 bases). There are 13 residues in the CDR3. V lost 6 bases and J lost 4, with 12 bases in between. Germline lookup yields CDR1 SNHLY and CDR2 FYNNEI. CDR3 residues: CASSGWGPETQYF. For the CDR3, the DNA is TGTGCCAGCAGCGGATGGGGCCCAGAGACCCAGTACTTC.

The chain employs TRBV10-3 and TRBJ1-4, with a possible D match to TRBD1 (6 bases). This CDR3 region has 14 residues. Germline loops: CDR1 ENHRY, CDR2 SYGVKD. Trimming cost V 8 bases and J 0 bases, with 10 bases left between them. CDR3 loop: CAIAKGATNEKLFF. DNA of the CDR3: TGTGCCATCGCTAAGGGGGCAACTAATGAAAAACTGTTTTTT.

This chain joins TRBV6-1 and TRBJ2-7; perhaps TRBD1 as D (5 bases). The CDR3 consists of 13 residues. V was trimmed by 2 bases and J by 5 bases, leaving 10 bases between them. Germline lookup yields CDR1 MNHNS and CDR2 SASEGT. CDR3 amino acids: CASSERWGDEQYF. DNA for the CDR3: TGTGCCAGCAGTGAAAGGTGGGGCGACGAGCAGTACTTC.

The chain combines TRBV29-1 with TRBJ1-5; D perhaps matches TRBD1 (5 bases). Per germline, CDR1 SQVTM and CDR2 ANQGSEA. V shed 5 bases and J shed 4 bases, with 12 bases lying between them. The CDR3 covers 13 residues. The DNA for the CDR3 is TGCAGCGTTCTAGGGCAGGGAAATCAGCCCCAGCATTTT. The encoded protein is CSVLGQGNQPQHF.

The V call is TRBV7-9, the J call TRBJ2-5; maybe TRBD1 (6 bases). The CDR3 consists of 15 residues. The germline V and J ends were trimmed by 5 bases and 3 bases, with 16 bases remaining between them. CDR1 SEHNR and CDR2 FQNEAQ come from the germline V gene (reference sequence). This CDR3 reads CASSPQMDSKETQYF. CDR3 sequence (DNA): TGTGCCAGCAGCCCTCAAATGGACAGCAAAGAGACCCAGTACTTC.

This clone was seen a single time. The chain couples TRBV15 to TRBJ2-6; 7 bases map to TRBD2. The germline gives CDR1 LNHNV, CDR2 YYDKDF (reference sequence). The CDR3 sequence is 17 residues long. J was trimmed by 2 bases and V by 3 bases; bases with no gene match: 7. In DNA form, the CDR3 reads TGTGCCACCAGCAGTTTAGGGGCGGGGGCTGGGGCCAACGTCCTGACTTTC. It yields the protein CATSSLGAGAGANVLTF.

The chain uses TRBV12-5 and TRBJ2-5; TRBD2 aligns across 11 bases. Trimming removed 0 bases from V and 0 bases from J; junction bases left unmatched: 15. The CDR3 has 21 residues. Per germline, CDR1 LGHNT and CDR2 FRNRAP. This CDR3 reads CASGLVLPIAGGVKNQETQYF. The CDR3 DNA sequence: TGTGCTAGTGGTTTGGTTCTCCCCATAGCGGGGGGGGTTAAAAACCAAGAGACCCAGTACTTC.

The chain recombines TRBV28 with TRBJ2-1, with D possibly matching TRBD2 (6 bases). Germline CDR1 MDHEN, CDR2 SYDVKM. The CDR3 totals 14 residues. V was trimmed by 8 bases and J by 4 bases, leaving 15 bases between them. CDR3: CASYQAGYYNEQFF. CDR3 bases: TGTGCCAGCTACCAAGCGGGCTATTACAATGAGCAGTTCTTC.

The V and J genes are TRBV7-2 and TRBJ2-2, with TRBD1 matching over 9 bases. CDR1 SGHTA and CDR2 FQGNSA come from the germline V gene. V dropped 6 bases and J dropped 6; count of bases not matched to a gene: 8. The CDR3 has 15 amino acids. CDR3 protein: CASSKGQGWAGELFF. For the CDR3, the DNA is TGTGCCAGCAGTAAAGGACAGGGGTGGGCCGGGGAGCTGTTTTTT.

This rearrangement joins TRBV5-5 to TRBJ2-2; no firm D call. V was cut by 4 bases and J by 5 bases, with 15 bases left in between. Germline assignment: CDR1 SGHKS and CDR2 YYEKEE (reference sequence). The CDR3 has 15 amino acids. CDR3 DNA sequence: TGTGCCAGCAGCCCCGGCCCAGAGGTAACCGGGGAGCTGTTTTTT. The encoded protein is CASSPGPEVTGELFF. Full variable domain (remainder filled in from reference TRBV5-5 and TRBJ2-2): DAGVTQSPTHLIKTRGQQVTLRCSPISGHKSVSWYQQVLGQGPQFIFQYYEKEERGRGNFPDRFSARQFPNYSSELNVNALLLGDSALYLCASSPGPEVTGELFFGEGSRLTVL.

The chain combines TRBV19 with TRBJ1-2; TRBD1 matches at 11 bases. From germline, CDR1 is LNHDA and CDR2 SQIVND (reference sequence). This CDR3 is built from 16 residues. V lost 7 bases to trimming and J lost 4 bases; unmatched junction nucleotides: 11. DNA of the CDR3: TGTGCCAGTACCATTTCCGGGACAGGGGGGGCCTATGGCTACACCTTC. As protein: CASTISGTGGAYGYTF.

This clone was picked up a small number of times. The chain carries TRBV6-5 and TRBJ1-1; no reliable D call. CDR1 and CDR2 (germline): MNHEY, SVGAGI. V lost 4 bases to trimming and J lost 1 base, with 7 bases between them. The CDR3 covers 13 residues. The CDR3 coding sequence is TGTGCCAGCAGTTCCCGGTGGAACACTGAAGCTTTCTTT. Translated: CASSSRWNTEAFF.

This chain uses TRBV4-1 with TRBJ2-1; weak D call: TRBD2 (5 bases). Germline CDR1 reads MGHRA; CDR2 reads YSYEKL. V shed 2 bases and J shed 9 bases, with 11 bases lying between them. The CDR3 has 13 amino acids. This CDR3 is CASSQFPGVEQFF. CDR3 coding DNA: TGCGCCAGCAGCCAATTCCCCGGGGTTGAGCAGTTCTTC.

The chain employs TRBV7-2 and TRBJ2-1; 12 nucleotides agree with TRBD2. Germline CDR1 SGHTA, CDR2 FQGNSA. The CDR3 is made up of 15 amino acids. The trim removed 5 bases at V and 6 bases at J, leaving 5 bases unmatched. In DNA form, the CDR3 reads TGTGCCAGCAGCCCCCGACTAGCGGGGGTCAATGAGCAGTTCTTC. This codes for CASSPRLAGVNEQFF.

The rearrangement joins TRBV7-9 to TRBJ1-5; the D gene is possibly TRBD1 (5 bases). Trimming cost V 5 bases and J 4 bases, with 18 bases left between them. CDR3 length equals 16 residues. Germline CDR1 reads SEHNR; CDR2 reads FQNEAQ (reference sequence). The DNA for the CDR3 is TGTGCCAGCAGCAACCTAGGGGCGGGAAATAATCAGCCCCAGCATTTT. The encoded protein is CASSNLGAGNNQPQHF.